The TCR beta chain under discussion was sequenced for a study of CD8+CD57+ T cells in acquired aplastic anemia. Findings of the study overall: Between patients and controls, 25 to 30 CD8+ CDR3 sequences were found in common.

TCR beta VDJ and CDR3 profiling used genomic DNA as template. MiXCR was run by TCRdb on the reads, yielding one entry per CDR3 protein. The sample includes some 140,000 distinct CDR3 sequences, approximately 52% of them seen just once. This clonotype has more than one count but fewer than ten. The antigen is not known. The germline V gene has CDR1 MNHNS and CDR2 SASEGT. V lost 0 bases and J 2 bases, leaving 12 bases between the germline ends. The CDR3 has 16 residues. CD8+CD57+ cell expansion had been shown by flow cytometry in patients chosen for sequencing. Sequenced sample: sorted CD4+, CD8+, or CD8+CD57+ T cells (not recorded which) from PBMCs. The genes are TRBV6-1 and TRBJ2-3, with D uncertain. This sequence was found in a human donor with aplastic anemia. The CDR3 DNA sequence: TGTGCCAGCAGTGAAGCGCCACCCCCGCTCACAGATACGCAGTATTTT. Its protein product is CASSEAPPPLTDTQYF.